This T cell receptor (beta chain) is from a study of T cell changes during pregnancy in multiple sclerosis. Libraries were prepared by immunoSEQ multiplex PCR; TCRdb keeps only in-frame clonotypes and omits some of them. The sample contains 61,000 or so clones, over 85% of which appear only once. CDR3 length: 13 residues. Trimming took 4 bases from V and 4 from J, leaving 10 bases between them. Germline CDR1 is MRHNA and CDR2 is SNTAGT. The chain is built from TRBV6-4 and TRBJ1-2, with a tentative D call TRBD1 (5 bases). This receptor was taken from a female donor with multiple sclerosis, enrolled in a pregnancy study. The sample here was CD4+ T cells from peripheral blood mononuclear cells, taken before pregnancy. The CDR3 sequence is CASSVDQGYGYTF. The CDR3 coding sequence is TGTGCCAGCAGTGTCGACCAGGGCTATGGCTACACCTTC.